Given below is one TCR beta chain in context. The antigen is not known. It was CD45RO-negative cells, positively selected for CCR7, that made up naive CD8 cells, with terminally differentiated effector memory CD45RA+ cells excluded. This record belongs to a study of shared clonotypes between healthy human individuals. Study results and limitations: Researchers found naive subsets generally carried larger estimated richness than memory subsets.

Clones were read by immunoSEQ multiplex PCR, and TCRdb kept only the in-frame ones, dropping some. The sample yields hundreds of thousands of clones, more than 95% seen once. Germline-derived CDR1 and CDR2 are PRHDT and FYEKMQ (reference sequence). This CDR3 has 14 residues. The V and J ends lost 5 bases and 12 bases respectively, with 22 bases between them. The chain is built from TRBV13 and TRBJ1-2; D is perhaps TRBD1 (5 bases). The sequencing input was naive CD8+ T cells sorted from blood. The receptor was derived from a man aged 30-40 years in good health. In nucleotides, the CDR3 is TGTGCCAGCAGCGACGCCGGGGCCTCGCGGGAGGACACCTTC. Its translation: CASSDAGASREDTF.